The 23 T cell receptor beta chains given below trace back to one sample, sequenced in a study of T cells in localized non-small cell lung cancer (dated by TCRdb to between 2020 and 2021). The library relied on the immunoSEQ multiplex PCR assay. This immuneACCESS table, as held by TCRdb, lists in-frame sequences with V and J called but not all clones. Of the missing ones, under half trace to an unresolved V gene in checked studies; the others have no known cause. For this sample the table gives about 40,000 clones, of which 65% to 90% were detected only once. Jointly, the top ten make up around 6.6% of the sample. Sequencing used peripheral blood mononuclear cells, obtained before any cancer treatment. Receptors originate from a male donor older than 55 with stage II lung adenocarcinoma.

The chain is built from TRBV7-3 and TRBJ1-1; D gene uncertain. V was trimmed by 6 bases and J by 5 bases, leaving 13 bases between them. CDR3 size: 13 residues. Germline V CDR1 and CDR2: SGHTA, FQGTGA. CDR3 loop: CASSFQDGTEAFF. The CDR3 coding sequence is TGTGCCAGCAGTTTCCAGGATGGTACTGAAGCTTTCTTT.

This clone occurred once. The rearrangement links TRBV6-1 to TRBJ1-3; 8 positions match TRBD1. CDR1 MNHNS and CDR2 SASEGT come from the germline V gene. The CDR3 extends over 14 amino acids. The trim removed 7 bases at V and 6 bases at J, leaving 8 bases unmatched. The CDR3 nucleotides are TGTGCCAGCATCCTGGACAGGGCGTCAAACACCATATATTTT. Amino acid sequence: CASILDRASNTIYF.

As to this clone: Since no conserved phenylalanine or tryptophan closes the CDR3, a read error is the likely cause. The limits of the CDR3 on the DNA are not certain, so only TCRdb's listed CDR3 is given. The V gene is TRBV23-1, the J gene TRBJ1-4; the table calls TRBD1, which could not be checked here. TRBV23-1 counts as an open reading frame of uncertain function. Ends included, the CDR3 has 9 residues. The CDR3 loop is CASSPGQGK.

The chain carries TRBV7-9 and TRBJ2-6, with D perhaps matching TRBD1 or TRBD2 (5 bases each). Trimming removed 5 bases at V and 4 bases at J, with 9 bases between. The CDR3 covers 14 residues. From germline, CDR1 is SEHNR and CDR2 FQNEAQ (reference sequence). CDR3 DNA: TGTGCCAGCAGCGGGGGATCCGGGGCCAACGTCCTGACTTTC. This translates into CASSGGSGANVLTF.

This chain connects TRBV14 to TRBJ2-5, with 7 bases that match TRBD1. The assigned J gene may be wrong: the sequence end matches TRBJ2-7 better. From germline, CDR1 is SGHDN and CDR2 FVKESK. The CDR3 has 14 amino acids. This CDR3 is CASSLGQALYEQYF. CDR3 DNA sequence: TGTGCCAGCAGCCTCGGACAGGCTCTCTACGAGCAGTACTTC.

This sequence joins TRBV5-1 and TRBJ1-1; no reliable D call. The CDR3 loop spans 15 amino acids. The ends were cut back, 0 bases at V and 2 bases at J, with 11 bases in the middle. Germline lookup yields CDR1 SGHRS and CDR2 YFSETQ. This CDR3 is CASSLVGEPNTEAFF. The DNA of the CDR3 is TGCGCCAGCAGCTTGGTTGGGGAACCCAACACTGAAGCTTTCTTT.

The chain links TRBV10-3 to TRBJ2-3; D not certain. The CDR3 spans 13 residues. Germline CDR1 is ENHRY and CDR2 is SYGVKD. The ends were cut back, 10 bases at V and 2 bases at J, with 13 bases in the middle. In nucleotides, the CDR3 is TGTGCCACCACGGTTAGGTCCACAGATACGCAGTATTTT. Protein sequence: CATTVRSTDTQYF.

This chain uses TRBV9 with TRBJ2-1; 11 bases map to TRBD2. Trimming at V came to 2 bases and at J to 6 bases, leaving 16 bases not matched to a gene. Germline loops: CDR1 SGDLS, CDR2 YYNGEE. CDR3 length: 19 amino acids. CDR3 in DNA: TGTGCCAGCAGCGTGGACGGATGGCTAGCGGGAGGCCTTGGCAATGAGCAGTTCTTC. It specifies CASSVDGWLAGGLGNEQFF.

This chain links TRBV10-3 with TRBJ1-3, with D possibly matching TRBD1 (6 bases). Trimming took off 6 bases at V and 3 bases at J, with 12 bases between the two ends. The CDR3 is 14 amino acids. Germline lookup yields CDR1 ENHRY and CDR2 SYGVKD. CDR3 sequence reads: CAIRTTGNGNTIYF. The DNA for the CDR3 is TGTGCCATCAGGACCACAGGGAATGGAAACACCATATATTTT.

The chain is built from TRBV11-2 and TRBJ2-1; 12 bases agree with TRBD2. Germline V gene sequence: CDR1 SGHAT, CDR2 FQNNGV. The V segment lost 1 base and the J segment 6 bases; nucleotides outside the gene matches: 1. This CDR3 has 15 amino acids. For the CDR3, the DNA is TGTGCCAGCAGCTTAGGACTAGCGGGAGTCAATGAGCAGTTCTTC. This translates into CASSLGLAGVNEQFF.

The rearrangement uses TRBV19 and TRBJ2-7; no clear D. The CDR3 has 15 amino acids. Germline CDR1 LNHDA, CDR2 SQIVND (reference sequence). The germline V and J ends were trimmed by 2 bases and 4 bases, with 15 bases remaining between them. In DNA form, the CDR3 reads TGTGCCAGTAGTATAATCGGTCAGGCTGGATACGAGCAGTACTTC. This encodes CASSIIGQAGYEQYF. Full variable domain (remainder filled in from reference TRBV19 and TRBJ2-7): DGGITQSPKYLFRKEGQNVTLSCEQNLNHDAMYWYRQDPGQGLRLIYYSQIVNDFQKGDIAEGYSVSREKKESFPLTVTSAQKNPTAFYLCASSIIGQAGYEQYFGPGTRLTVT.

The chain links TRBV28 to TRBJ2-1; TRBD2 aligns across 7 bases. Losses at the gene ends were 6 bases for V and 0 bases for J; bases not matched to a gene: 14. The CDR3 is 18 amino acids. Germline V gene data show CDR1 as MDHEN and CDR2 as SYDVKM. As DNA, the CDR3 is TGTGCCAGCAGCCTTTGGGGGACGGGGGGAAGCTCCTACAATGAGCAGTTCTTC. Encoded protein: CASSLWGTGGSSYNEQFF. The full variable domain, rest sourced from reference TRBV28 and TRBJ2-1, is DVKVTQSSRYLVKRTGEKVFLECVQDMDHENMFWYRQDPGLGLRLIYFSYDVKMKEKGDIPEGYSVSREKKERFSLILESASTNQTSMYLCASSLWGTGGSSYNEQFFGPGTRLTVL.

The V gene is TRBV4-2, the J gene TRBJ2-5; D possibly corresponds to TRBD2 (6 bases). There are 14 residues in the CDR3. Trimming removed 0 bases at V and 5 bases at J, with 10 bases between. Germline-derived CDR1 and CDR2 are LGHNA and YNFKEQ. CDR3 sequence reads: CASSQDGRGETQYF. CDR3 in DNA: TGTGCCAGCAGCCAAGACGGACGGGGGGAGACCCAGTACTTC.

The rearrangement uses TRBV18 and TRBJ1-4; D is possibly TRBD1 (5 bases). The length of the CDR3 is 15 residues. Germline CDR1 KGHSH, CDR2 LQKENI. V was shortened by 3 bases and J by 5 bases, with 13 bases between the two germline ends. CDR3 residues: CASSPPGRTNEKLFF. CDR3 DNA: TGTGCCAGCTCACCGCCGGGACGAACGAATGAAAAACTGTTTTTT. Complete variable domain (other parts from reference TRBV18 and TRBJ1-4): NAGVMQNPRHLVRRRGQEARLRCSPMKGHSHVYWYRQLPEEGLKFMVYLQKENIIDESGMPKERFSAEFPKEGPSILRIQQVVRGDSAAYFCASSPPGRTNEKLFFGSGTQLSVL.

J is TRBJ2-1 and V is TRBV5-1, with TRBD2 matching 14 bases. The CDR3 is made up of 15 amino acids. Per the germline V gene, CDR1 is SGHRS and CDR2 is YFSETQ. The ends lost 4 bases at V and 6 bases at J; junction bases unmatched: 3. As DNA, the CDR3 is TGCGCCAGCAGCATAGGGACTAGCGGGAGCAATGAGCAGTTCTTC. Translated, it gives CASSIGTSGSNEQFF.

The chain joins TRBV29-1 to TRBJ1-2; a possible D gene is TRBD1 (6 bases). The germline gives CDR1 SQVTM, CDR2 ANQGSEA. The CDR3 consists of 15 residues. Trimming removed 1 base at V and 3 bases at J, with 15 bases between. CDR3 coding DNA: TGCAGCGTTGAAGTTCCAAGGGGGACGGACTATGGCTACACCTTC. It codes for CSVEVPRGTDYGYTF. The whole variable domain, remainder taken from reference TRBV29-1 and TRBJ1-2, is SAVISQKPSRDICQRGTSLTIQCQVDSQVTMMFWYRQQPGQSLTLIATANQGSEATYESGFVIDKFPISRPNLTFSTLTVSNMSPEDSSIYLCSVEVPRGTDYGYTFGSGTRLTVV.

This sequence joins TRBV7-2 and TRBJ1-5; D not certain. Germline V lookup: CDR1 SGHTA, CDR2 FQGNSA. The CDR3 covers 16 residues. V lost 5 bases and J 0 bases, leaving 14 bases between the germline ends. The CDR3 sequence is CASSPGRADSNQPQHF. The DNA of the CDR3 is TGTGCCAGCAGCCCGGGGAGGGCGGATAGCAATCAGCCCCAGCATTTT.

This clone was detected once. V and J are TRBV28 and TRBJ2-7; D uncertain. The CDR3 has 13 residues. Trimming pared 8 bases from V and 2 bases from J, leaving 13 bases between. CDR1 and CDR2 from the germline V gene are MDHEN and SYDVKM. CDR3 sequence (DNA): TGTGCCAGCCGAACAAACTCCCCCTACGAGCAGTACTTC. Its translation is CASRTNSPYEQYF.

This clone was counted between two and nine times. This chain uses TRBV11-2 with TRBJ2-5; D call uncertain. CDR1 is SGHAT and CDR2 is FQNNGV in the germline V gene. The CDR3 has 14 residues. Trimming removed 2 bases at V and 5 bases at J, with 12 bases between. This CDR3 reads CASSLRGPMETQYF. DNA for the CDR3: TGTGCCAGCAGCTTACGCGGCCCAATGGAGACCCAGTACTTC.

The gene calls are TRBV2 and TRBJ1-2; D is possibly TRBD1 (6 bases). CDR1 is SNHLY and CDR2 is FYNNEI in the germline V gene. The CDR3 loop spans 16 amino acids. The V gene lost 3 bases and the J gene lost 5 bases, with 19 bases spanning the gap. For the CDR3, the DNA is TGTGCCAGCAGTGAGAGCTTGATGGGGGGCGAATATGGCTACACCTTC. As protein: CASSESLMGGEYGYTF.

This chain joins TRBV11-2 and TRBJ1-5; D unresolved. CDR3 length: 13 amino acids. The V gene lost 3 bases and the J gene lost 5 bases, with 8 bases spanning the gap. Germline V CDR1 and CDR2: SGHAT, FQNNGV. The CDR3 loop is CASSFADYQPQHF. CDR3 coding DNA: TGTGCCAGCAGCTTCGCAGACTATCAGCCCCAGCATTTT.

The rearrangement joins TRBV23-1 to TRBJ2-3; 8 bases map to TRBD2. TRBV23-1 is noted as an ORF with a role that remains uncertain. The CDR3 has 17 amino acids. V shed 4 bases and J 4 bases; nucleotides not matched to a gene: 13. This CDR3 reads CASSRVSGKGSSDTQYF. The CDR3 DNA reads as TGCGCCAGCAGTCGGGTTAGCGGGAAAGGAAGTTCAGATACGCAGTATTTT.

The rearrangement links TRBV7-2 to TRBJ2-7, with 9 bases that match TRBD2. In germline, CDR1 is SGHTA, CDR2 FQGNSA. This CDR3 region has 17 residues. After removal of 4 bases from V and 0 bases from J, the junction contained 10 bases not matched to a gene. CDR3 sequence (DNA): TGTGCCAGCAGCTCGCCCGTAGCGGGAGCCCCCTCCTACGAGCAGTACTTC. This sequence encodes CASSSPVAGAPSYEQYF.